Reported below is one T cell receptor beta chain. The antigen remains unidentified. Here immunoSEQ multiplex PCR was the method, and the copy in TCRdb shows in-frame clones only, minus some. Found here are 60,000 to 70,000 clones, around 86% of them singletons; the top ten hold approximately 1.1%. The data originate from a study of OX40 agonist ivuxolimab in advanced cancers. Study information: Allowance was made for prior anti-PD-1, anti-PD-L1 or anti-CTLA-4 therapy, and approximately 41% had some.

Study outcomes and limitations: On average, CD8+ T cells showed a greater number of expanded clones than CD4+.

The CDR3 has 15 residues. V dropped 5 bases and J dropped 2; count of bases not matched to a gene: 3. Germline loops: CDR1 SGHNT, CDR2 YYREEE (reference sequence). This material consisted of CD4+ or CD8+ T cells sorted from blood, taken in a trial of the OX40 agonist ivuxolimab. The clonotype originates from an adult with an advanced solid tumor such as melanoma, head and neck, liver or kidney cancer. The chain uses TRBV5-4 and TRBJ2-1; 11 bases are a match to TRBD2. The CDR3 spells CASSDSGRAYNEQFF. As DNA, the CDR3 is TGTGCCAGCAGTGATAGCGGGAGGGCCTACAATGAGCAGTTCTTC.